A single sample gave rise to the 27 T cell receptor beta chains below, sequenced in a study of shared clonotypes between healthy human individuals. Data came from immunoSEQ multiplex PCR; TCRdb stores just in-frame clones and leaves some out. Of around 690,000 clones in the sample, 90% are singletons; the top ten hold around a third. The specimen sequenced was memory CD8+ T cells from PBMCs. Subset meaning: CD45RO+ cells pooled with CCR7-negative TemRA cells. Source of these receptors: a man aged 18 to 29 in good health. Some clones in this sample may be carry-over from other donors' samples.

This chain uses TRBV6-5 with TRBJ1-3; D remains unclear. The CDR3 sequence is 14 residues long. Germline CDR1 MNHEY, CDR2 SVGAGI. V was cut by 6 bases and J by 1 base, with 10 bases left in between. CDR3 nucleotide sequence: TGTGCCAGCAGCCTTGGCCAATCTGGAAACACCATATATTTT. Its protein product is CASSLGQSGNTIYF.

In DNA form, the CDR3 reads TGTGCCAGCAGCTTATACAGGGAGTTTACTGGGGCCAACGTCCTGACTTTC. This encodes CASSLYREFTGANVLTF. This chain joins TRBV13 and TRBJ2-6, with a possible D match to TRBD1 (6 bases). Germline CDR1 reads PRHDT; CDR2 reads FYEKMQ (reference sequence). The ends were cut back, 2 bases at V and 2 bases at J, with 13 bases in the middle. This CDR3 is 17 amino acids long.

The CDR3 DNA is TGTGCCAGCACCTTTTTTGCAGGGTCTAACTACGAGCAGTACTTC. Translated: CASTFFAGSNYEQYF. The J gene is TRBJ2-7, the V gene TRBV28; the D gene is possibly TRBD1 (5 bases). Looked up from germline, CDR1 is MDHEN and CDR2 is SYDVKM. The CDR3 has 15 residues. V was pared by 7 bases and J by 3 bases, with 19 bases between.

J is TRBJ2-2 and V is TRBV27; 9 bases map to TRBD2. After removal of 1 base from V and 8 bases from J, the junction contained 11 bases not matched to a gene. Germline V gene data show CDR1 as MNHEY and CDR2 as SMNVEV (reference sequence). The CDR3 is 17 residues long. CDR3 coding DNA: TGTGCCAGCAGTTTATTGGGGGCTAGCGGGACAAGTGGGGAGCTGTTTTTT. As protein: CASSLLGASGTSGELFF.

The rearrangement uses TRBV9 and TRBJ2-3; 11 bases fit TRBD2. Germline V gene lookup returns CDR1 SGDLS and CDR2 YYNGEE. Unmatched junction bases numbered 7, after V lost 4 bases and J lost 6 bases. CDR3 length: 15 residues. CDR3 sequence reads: CASSRSGRAPDTQYF. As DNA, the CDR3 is TGTGCCAGCAGCCGTAGCGGGAGGGCCCCCGATACGCAGTATTTT.

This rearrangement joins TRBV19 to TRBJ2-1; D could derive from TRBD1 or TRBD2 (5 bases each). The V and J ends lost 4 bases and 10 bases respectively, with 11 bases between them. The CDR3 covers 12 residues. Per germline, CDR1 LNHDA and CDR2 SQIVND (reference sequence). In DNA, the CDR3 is TGTGCCAGTAGTACAGGGACGCAGGAGCAGTTCTTC. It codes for CASSTGTQEQFF.

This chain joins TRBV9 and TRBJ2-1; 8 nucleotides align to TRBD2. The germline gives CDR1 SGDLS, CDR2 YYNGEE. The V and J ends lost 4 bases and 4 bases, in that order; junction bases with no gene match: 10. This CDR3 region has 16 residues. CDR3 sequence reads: CASSSRSGMRYNEQFF. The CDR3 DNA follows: TGTGCCAGCAGCTCCCGTAGCGGGATGCGATACAATGAGCAGTTCTTC.

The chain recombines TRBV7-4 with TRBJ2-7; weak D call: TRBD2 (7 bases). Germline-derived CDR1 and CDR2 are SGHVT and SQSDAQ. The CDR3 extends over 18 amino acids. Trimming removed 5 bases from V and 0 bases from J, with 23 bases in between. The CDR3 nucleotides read TGTGCCAGCAGCCACTGGGGGGGCCCAGGGAGGAGCTCCTACGAGCAGTACTTC. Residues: CASSHWGGPGRSSYEQYF.

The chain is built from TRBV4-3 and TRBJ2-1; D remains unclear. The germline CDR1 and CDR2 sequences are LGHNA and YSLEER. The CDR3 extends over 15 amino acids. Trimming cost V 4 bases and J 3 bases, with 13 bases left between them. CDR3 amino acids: CASSRISYNYNEQFF. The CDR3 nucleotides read TGCGCCAGCAGCCGGATCAGTTATAACTACAATGAGCAGTTCTTC.

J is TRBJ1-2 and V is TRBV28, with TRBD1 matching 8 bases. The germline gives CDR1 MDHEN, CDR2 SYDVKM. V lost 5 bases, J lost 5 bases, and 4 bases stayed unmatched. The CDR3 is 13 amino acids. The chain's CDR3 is CASSPGTGYGYTF. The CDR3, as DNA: TGTGCCAGCAGTCCCGGGACAGGATATGGCTACACCTTC.

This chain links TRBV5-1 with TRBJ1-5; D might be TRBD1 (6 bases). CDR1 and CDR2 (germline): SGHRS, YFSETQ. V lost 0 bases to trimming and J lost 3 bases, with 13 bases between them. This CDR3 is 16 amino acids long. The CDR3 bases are TGCGCCAGCAGCTTGGGTCCAGGGGAATACAATCAGCCCCAGCATTTT. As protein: CASSLGPGEYNQPQHF.

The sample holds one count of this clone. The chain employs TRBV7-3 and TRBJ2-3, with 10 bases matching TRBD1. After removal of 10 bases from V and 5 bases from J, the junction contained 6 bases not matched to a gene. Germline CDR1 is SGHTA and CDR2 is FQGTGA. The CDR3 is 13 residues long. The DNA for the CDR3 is TGTGCCATTACGGGACAGGGGCTAGATACGCAGTATTTT. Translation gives CAITGQGLDTQYF. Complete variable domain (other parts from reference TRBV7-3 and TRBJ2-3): GAGVSQTPSNKVTEKGKYVELRCDPISGHTALYWYRQSLGQGPEFLIYFQGTGAADDSGLPNDRFFAVRPEGSVSTLKIQRTERGDSAVYLCAITGQGLDTQYFGPGTRLTVL.

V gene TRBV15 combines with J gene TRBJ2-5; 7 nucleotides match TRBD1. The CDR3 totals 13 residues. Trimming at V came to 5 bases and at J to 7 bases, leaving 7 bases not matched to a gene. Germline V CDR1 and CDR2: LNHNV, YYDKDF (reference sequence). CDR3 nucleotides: TGTGCCACCAGCCCAGACAGGGCCCCGACCCAGTACTTC. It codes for CATSPDRAPTQYF.

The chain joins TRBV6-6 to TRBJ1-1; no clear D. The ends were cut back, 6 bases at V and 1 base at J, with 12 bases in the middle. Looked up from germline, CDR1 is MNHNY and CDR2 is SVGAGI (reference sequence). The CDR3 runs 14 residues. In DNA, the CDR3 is TGTGCCAGCAGAGACCGAAGCGGGAACACTGAAGCTTTCTTT. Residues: CASRDRSGNTEAFF.

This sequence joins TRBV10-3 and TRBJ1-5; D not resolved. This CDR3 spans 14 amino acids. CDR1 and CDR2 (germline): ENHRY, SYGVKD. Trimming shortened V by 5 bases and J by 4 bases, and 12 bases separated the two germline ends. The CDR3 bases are TGTGCCATCAGTCCCGGCGGGGTTAATCAGCCCCAGCATTTT. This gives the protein CAISPGGVNQPQHF.

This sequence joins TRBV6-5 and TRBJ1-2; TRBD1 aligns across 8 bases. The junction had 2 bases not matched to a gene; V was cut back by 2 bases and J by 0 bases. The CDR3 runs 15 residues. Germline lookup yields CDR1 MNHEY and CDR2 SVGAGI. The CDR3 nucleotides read TGTGCCAGCAGTTACGGGACAGGACCTAACTATGGCTACACCTTC. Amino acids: CASSYGTGPNYGYTF.

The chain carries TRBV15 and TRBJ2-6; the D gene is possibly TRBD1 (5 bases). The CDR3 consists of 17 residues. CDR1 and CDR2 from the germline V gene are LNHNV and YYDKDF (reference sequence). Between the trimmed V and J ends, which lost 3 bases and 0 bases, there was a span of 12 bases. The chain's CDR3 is CATSRVTVRSGANVLTF. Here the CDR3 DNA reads TGTGCCACCAGCAGGGTGACAGTCCGCTCTGGGGCCAACGTCCTGACTTTC.

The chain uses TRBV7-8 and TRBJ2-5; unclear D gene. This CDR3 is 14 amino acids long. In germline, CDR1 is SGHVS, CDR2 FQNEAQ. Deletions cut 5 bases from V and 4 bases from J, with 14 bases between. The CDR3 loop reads CASSPTNSGETQYF. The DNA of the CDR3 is TGTGCCAGCAGCCCGACAAATTCCGGAGAGACCCAGTACTTC. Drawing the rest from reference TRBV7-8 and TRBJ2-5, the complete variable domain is GAGVSQSPRYKVAKRGQDVALRCDPISGHVSLFWYQQALGQGPEFLTYFQNEAQLDKSGLPSDRFFAERPEGSVSTLKIQRTQQEDSAVYLCASSPTNSGETQYFGPGTRLLVL.

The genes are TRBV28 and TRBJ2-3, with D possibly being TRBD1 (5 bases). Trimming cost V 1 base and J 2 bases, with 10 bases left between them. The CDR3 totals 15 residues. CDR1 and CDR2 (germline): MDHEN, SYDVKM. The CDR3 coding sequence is TGTGCCAGCAGTTTATTAGGGGCAGACACAGATACGCAGTATTTT. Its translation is CASSLLGADTDTQYF.

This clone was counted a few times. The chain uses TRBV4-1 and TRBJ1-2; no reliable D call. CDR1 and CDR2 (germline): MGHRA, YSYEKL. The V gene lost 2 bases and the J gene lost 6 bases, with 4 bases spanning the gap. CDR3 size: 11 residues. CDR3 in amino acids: CASSQNNGYTF. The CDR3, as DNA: TGCGCCAGCAGCCAAAACAATGGCTACACCTTC.

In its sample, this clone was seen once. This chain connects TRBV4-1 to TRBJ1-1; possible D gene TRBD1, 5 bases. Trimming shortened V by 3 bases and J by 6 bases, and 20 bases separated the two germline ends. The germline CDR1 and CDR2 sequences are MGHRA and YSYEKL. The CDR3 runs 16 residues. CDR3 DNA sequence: TGCGCCAGCAGCCACCCCCCGCAGTATGAGGGGCCTGAAGCTTTCTTT. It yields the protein CASSHPPQYEGPEAFF.

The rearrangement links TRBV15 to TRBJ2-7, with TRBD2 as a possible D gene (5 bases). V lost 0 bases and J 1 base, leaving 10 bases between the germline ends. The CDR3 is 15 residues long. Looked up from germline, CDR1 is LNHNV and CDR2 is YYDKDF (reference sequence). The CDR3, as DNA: TGTGCCACCAGCAGAGATCAAGGCGGGTCCTACGAGCAGTACTTC. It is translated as CATSRDQGGSYEQYF.

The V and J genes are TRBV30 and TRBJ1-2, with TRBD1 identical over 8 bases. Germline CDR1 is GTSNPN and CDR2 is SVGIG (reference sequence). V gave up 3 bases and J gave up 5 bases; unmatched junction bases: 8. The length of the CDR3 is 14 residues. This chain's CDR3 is CAWSLLGQGYGYTF. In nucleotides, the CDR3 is TGTGCCTGGAGCCTCCTAGGACAGGGTTATGGCTACACCTTC.

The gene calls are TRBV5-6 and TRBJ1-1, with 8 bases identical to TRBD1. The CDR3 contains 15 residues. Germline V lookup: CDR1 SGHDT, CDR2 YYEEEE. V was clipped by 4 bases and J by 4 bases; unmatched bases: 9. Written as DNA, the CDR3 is TGTGCCAGCAGCCGTCCGAGACAGGGGTTCACTGAAGCTTTCTTT. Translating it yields CASSRPRQGFTEAFF. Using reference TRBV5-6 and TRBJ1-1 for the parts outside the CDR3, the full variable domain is DAGVTQSPTHLIKTRGQQVTLRCSPKSGHDTVSWYQQALGQGPQFIFQYYEEEERQRGNFPDRFSGHQFPNYSSELNVNALLLGDSALYLCASSRPRQGFTEAFFGQGTRLTVV.

The CDR3 spells CASSSGQDFYNEQFF. DNA for the CDR3: TGTGCCAGCAGCTCGGGACAGGACTTCTACAATGAGCAGTTCTTC. The rearrangement links TRBV6-4 to TRBJ2-1; 8 positions match TRBD1. This CDR3 spans 15 amino acids. The ends lost 6 bases at V and 3 bases at J; junction bases unmatched: 7. Germline V gene sequence: CDR1 MRHNA, CDR2 SNTAGT.

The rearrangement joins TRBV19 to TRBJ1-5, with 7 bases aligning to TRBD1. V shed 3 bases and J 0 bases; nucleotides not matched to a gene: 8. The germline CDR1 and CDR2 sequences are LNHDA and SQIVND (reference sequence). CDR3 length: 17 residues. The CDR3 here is CASSIRGGRYSNQPQHF. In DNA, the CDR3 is TGTGCCAGTAGTATCAGGGGGGGGCGTTATAGCAATCAGCCCCAGCATTTT.

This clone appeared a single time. This CDR3 reads CASSYQVGAGTEAFF. For the CDR3, the DNA is TGTGCCAGCAGTTACCAGGTGGGCGCGGGCACTGAAGCTTTCTTT. J is TRBJ1-1 and V is TRBV6-5, with unresolved D. V was cut by 2 bases and J by 4 bases, with 14 bases left in between. The CDR3 spans 15 residues. The germline CDR1 and CDR2 sequences are MNHEY and SVGAGI.